Given below is one TCR beta chain in context. The record originates from a study of blood T cell repertoires in COVID-19. For the study at large: COVID-19 samples from acute and convalescent phases originated in the United States, Italy and Spain.

Authors' analysis steps: Nucleated cell counts were estimated from reference gene primer amplification. Here immunoSEQ multiplex PCR was the method, and the copy in TCRdb shows in-frame clones only, minus some. The V and J calls and clone size are taken from that table; D and trimming were inferred from the DNA. The sample includes about 150,000 clones, around 85% of them seen just once. Germline-derived CDR1 and CDR2 are LGHDT and YNNKEL (reference sequence). This CDR3 is 14 amino acids long. The ends were cut back, 3 bases at V and 4 bases at J, with 12 bases in the middle. Enrolled during active infection, Seattle patients were then followed longitudinally.

This receptor was identified in a woman older than 75 with COVID-19, enrolled during active disease. Sequencing was done on a sample of peripheral blood. The genes are TRBV3-1 (or the pseudogene TRBV3-2) and TRBJ1-2; D perhaps matches TRBD1 (5 bases). The CDR3 region has the DNA TGTGCCAGCAGCCACACAGGATGGGGCTATGGCTACACCTTC. This codes for CASSHTGWGYGYTF.